These T cell receptor beta chains were read from a single sample in a study of cytomegalovirus exposure and HLA in healthy donors. Sequencing was performed with immunoSEQ multiplex PCR; in TCRdb, only in-frame clones are kept and a portion is missing. The profile covers around 230,000 clones, with almost 80% appearing a single time and 1.5% to 2% taken by the ten largest. Sequencing was performed on PBMCs. Receptors were obtained from a male donor in good health and CMV-seronegative. Each CDR3 is given without its conserved first and last residue.

v_call	cdr3_aa
TRBV6-1	ASSLGTGGQPQH
TRBV27	ATLDRALGYT
TRBV20-1	SARDVAEQF
TRBV20-1	SATGGNGYT
TRBV7-9	ASSILIGQFSYEQY
TRBV5-1	ASSFGQGMETQY
TRBV6-5	ASSYTRQGNEQF
TRBV6-5	ASSYGQAYEKLF
TRBV5-4	ASSLDQRRTEAF
TRBV4-1	ASSQTGAGNEKLF
TRBV6-5	ASSYGGTGGTEAF
TRBV30	AENTPGGDTQY
TRBV7-2	ASSLGRGTDTQY
TRBV18	ASSPRTGEFEQY
TRBV6-1	ASSGTGGWTDTQY
TRBV7-7	ASSLEPGQNYEQY
TRBV25-1	ASSERTSGSTDTQY
TRBV30	ACSGRAGEQF
TRBV9	ASSVNPRAFNSPLH
TRBV4-2	ASSLLLGASGRGADTQY
TRBV4-3	ASSQENGGEAKNIQY
TRBV10-2	ASSDQVGGEETQY